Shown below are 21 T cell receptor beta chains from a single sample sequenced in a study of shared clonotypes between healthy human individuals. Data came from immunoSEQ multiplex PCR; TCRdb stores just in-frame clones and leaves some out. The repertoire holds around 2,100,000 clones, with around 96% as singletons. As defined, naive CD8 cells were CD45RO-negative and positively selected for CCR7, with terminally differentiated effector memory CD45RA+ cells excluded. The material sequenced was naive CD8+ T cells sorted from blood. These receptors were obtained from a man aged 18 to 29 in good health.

The CDR3 region has the DNA TGTGCCAGCAGCGGGATTAGCGGCCTTAGCTCCTACAATGAGCAGTTCTTC. Translation gives CASSGISGLSSYNEQFF. The chain joins TRBV9 to TRBJ2-1, with D possibly TRBD2 on 6 matching bases. V was clipped by 3 bases and J by 0 bases, with 16 bases between them. Germline V gene data show CDR1 as SGDLS and CDR2 as YYNGEE. There are 17 residues in the CDR3. Together with reference TRBV9 and TRBJ2-1, the CDR3 gives the full variable domain: DSGVTQTPKHLITATGQRVTLRCSPRSGDLSVYWYQQSLDQGLQFLIQYYNGEERAKGNILERFSAQQFPDLHSELNLSSLELGDSALYFCASSGISGLSSYNEQFFGPGTRLTVL.

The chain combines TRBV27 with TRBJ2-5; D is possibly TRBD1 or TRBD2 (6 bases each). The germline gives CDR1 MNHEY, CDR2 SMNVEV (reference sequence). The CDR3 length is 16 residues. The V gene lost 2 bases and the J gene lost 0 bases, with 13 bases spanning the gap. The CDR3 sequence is CASSLEGGPYQETQYF. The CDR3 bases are TGTGCCAGCAGTTTAGAAGGGGGGCCCTACCAAGAGACCCAGTACTTC.

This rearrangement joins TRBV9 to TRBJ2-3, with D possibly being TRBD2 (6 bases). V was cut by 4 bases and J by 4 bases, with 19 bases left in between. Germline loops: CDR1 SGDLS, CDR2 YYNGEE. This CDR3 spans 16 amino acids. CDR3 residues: CASSPAGLLIPDTQYF. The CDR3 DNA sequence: TGTGCCAGCAGCCCGGCGGGACTTCTTATACCAGATACGCAGTATTTT.

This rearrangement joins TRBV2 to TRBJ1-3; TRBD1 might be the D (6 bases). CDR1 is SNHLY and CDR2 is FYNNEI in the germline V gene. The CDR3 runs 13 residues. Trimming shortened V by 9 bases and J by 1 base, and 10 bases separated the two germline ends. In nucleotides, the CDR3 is TGTGCCAGAATCACAGGGTCTGGAAACACCATATATTTT. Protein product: CARITGSGNTIYF.

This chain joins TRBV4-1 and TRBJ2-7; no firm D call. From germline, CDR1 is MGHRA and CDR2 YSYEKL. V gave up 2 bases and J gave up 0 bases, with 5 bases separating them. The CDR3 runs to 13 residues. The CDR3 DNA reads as TGCGCCAGCAGCCAAAAGAACTCCTACGAGCAGTACTTC. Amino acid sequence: CASSQKNSYEQYF.

DNA for the CDR3: TGTGCCAGCAGCCGACAGGGGACTGAAGCTTTCTTT. Its translation: CASSRQGTEAFF. The genes are TRBV7-6 and TRBJ1-1, with 8 positions matching TRBD1. CDR1 and CDR2 (germline): SGHVS, FNYEAQ. CDR3 size: 12 residues. The V segment lost 5 bases and the J segment 5 bases; nucleotides outside the gene matches: 1. The full variable domain, with the rest looked up from reference TRBV7-6 and TRBJ1-1, is GAGVSQSPRYKVTKRGQDVALRCDPISGHVSLYWYRQALGQGPEFLTYFNYEAQQDKSGLPNDRFSAERPEGSISTLTIQRTEQRDSAMYRCASSRQGTEAFFGQGTRLTVV.

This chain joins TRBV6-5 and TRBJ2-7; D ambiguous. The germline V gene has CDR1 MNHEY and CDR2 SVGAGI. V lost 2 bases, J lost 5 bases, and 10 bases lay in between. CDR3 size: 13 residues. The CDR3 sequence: CASSYLFADEQYF. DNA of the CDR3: TGTGCCAGCAGTTACCTATTTGCGGACGAGCAGTACTTC.

CDR3 DNA: TGTGCCAGCAGCTTAGTTCCGTCGCGGGAGAATTCACCCCTCCACTTT. It codes for CASSLVPSRENSPLHF. V is TRBV7-2 and J is TRBJ1-6; D remains ambiguous. Germline values: CDR1 SGHTA, CDR2 FQGNSA. The CDR3 is 16 residues long. V lost 1 base to trimming and J lost 7 bases, with 14 bases between them. The entire variable domain, with the rest obtained from reference TRBV7-2 and TRBJ1-6, is as follows: GAGVSQSPSNKVTEKGKDVELRCDPISGHTALYWYRQSLGQGLEFLIYFQGNSAPDKSGLPSDRFSAERTGGSVSTLTIQRTQQEDSAVYLCASSLVPSRENSPLHFGNGTRLTVT.

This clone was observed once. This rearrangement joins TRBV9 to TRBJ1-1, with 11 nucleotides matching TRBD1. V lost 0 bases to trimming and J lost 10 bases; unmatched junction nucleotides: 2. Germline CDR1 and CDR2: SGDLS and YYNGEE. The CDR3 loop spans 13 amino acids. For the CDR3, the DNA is TGTGCCAGCAGCGTAGGGACAGGGGGCCCAGCTTTCTTT. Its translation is CASSVGTGGPAFF.

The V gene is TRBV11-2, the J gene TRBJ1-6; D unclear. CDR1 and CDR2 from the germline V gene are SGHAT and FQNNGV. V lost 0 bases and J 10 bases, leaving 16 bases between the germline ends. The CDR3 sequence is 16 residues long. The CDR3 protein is CASSLDGPRSRSPLHF. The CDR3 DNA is TGTGCCAGCAGCTTAGATGGCCCCAGGTCGCGGTCACCCCTCCACTTT.

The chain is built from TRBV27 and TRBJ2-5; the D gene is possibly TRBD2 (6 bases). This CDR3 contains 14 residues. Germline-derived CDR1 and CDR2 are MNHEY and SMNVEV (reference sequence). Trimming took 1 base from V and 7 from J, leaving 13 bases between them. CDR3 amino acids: CASSLFVSGGTQYF. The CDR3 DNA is TGTGCCAGCAGTTTATTTGTTAGCGGCGGGACCCAGTACTTC.

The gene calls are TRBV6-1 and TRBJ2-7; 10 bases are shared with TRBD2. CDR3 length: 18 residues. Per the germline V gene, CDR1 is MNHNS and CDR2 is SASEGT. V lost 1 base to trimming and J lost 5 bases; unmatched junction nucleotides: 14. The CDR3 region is CASSEVQSGRDIQHEQYF. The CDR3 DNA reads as TGTGCCAGCAGTGAAGTTCAAAGCGGGAGGGACATTCAGCACGAGCAGTACTTC.

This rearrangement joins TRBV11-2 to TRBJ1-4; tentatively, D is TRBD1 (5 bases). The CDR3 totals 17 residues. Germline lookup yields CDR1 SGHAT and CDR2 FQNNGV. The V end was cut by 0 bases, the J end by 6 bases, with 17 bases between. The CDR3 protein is CASSLDPPPRGYEKLFF. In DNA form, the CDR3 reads TGTGCCAGCAGCTTAGATCCCCCCCCTCGGGGCTATGAAAAACTGTTTTTT.

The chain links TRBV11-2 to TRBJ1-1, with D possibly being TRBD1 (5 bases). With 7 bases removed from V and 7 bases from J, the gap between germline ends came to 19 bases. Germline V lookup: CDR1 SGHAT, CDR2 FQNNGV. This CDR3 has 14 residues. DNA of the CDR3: TGTGCCAGCACCGCGCAGGGAAGGGGAGGTGAAGCTTTCTTT. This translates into CASTAQGRGGEAFF.

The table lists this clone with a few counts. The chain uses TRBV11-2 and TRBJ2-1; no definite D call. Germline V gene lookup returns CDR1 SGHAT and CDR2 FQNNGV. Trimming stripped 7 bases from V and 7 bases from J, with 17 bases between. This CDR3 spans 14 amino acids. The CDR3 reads CASTLMKGWNEQFF. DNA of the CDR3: TGTGCCAGCACCCTTATGAAGGGTTGGAATGAGCAGTTCTTC. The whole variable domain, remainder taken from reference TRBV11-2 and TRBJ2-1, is EAGVAQSPRYKIIEKRQSVAFWCNPISGHATLYWYQQILGQGPKLLIQFQNNGVVDDSQLPKDRFSAERLKGVDSTLKIQPAKLEDSAVYLCASTLMKGWNEQFFGPGTRLTVL.

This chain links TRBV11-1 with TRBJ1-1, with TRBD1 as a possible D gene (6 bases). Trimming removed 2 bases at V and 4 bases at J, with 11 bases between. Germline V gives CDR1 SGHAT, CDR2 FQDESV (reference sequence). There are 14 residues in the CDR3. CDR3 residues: CASSLIPGVTEAFF. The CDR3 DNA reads TGTGCCAGCAGCTTAATCCCAGGGGTCACTGAAGCTTTCTTT.

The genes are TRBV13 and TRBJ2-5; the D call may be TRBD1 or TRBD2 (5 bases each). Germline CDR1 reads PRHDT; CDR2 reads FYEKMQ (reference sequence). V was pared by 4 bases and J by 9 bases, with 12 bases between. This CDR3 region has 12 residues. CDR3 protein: CASSSGTRPQYF. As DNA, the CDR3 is TGTGCCAGCAGCTCCGGGACCCGGCCCCAGTACTTC.

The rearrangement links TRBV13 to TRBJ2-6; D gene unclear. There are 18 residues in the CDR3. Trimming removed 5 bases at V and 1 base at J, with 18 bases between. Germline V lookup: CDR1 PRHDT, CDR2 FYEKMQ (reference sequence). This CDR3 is CASSLNTPTVSGANVLTF. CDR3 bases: TGTGCCAGCAGCCTAAATACACCTACAGTATCTGGGGCCAACGTCCTGACTTTC. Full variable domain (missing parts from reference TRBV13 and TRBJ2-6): AAGVIQSPRHLIKEKRETATLKCYPIPRHDTVYWYQQGPGQDPQFLISFYEKMQSDKGSIPDRFSAQQFSDYHSELNMSSLELGDSALYFCASSLNTPTVSGANVLTFGAGSRLTVL.

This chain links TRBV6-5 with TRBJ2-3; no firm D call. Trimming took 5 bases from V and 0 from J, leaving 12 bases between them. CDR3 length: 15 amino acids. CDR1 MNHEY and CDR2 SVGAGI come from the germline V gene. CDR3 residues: CASSPFAASTDTQYF. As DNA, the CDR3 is TGTGCCAGCAGTCCTTTTGCGGCAAGCACAGATACGCAGTATTTT.

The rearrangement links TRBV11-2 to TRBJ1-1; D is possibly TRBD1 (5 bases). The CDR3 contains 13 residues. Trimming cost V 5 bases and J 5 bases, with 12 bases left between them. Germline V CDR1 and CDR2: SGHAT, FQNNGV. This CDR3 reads CASSVPGVTEAFF. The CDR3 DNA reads TGTGCCAGCAGCGTGCCGGGGGTAACTGAAGCTTTCTTT.

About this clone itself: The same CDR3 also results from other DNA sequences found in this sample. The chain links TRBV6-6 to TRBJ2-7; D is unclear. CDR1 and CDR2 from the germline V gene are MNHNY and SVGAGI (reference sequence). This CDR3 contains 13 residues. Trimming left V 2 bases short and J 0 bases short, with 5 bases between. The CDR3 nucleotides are TGTGCCAGCAGTTACAGGGCCTCCTACGAGCAGTACTTC. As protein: CASSYRASYEQYF.